This T cell receptor (beta chain) emerged from a study of vaccination and CD4 T cells after COVID-19. On the study more broadly: Median time from COVID diagnosis to post-COVID sampling was roughly 13 weeks (35 to 161).

This CDR3 is built from 15 residues. Per germline, CDR1 DFQATT and CDR2 SNEGSKA (reference sequence). V was trimmed by 0 bases and J by 0 bases, leaving 9 bases between them. Cultured CD4+ T-cell DNA underwent Oncomine TCR Beta short-read sequencing. The source of extracted genomic DNA was cultured CD4+ T cells. TCRdb fed the PCR reads into MiXCR, producing one record per CDR3 protein. Of under 30,000 distinct CDR3 sequences listed, 36% are singletons. This clonotype is medium-sized in the sample. Its antigen is unidentified. Time point specified: late sampling 161 to 241 days after vaccination in three convalescent patients. Treatment here: roughly 10-day PBMC culture with coronavirus spike peptide pools or control peptides (ViraFEST assay).

The material was CD4+ T cells from blood, cultured in vitro, obtained about 7 months after SARS-CoV-2 vaccination. This sequence was found in a human donor who had recovered from COVID-19. The V call is TRBV20-1, the J call TRBJ1-5; D gene uncertain. This CDR3 is CSARDMSYSNQPQHF. CDR3 bases: TGCAGTGCTAGAGATATGAGCTATAGCAATCAGCCCCAGCATTTT.